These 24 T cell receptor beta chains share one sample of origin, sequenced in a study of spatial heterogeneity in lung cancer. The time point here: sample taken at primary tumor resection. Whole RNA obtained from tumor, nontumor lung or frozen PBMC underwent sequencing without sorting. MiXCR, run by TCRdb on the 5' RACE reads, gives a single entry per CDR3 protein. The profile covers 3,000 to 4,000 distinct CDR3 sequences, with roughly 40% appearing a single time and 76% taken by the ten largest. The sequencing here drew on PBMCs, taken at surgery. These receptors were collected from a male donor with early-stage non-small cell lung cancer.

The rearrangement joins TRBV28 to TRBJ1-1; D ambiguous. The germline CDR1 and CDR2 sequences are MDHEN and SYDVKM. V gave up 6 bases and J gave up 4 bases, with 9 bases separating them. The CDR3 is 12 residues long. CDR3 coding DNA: TGTGCCAGCAGCCCACGAGGCACTGAAGCTTTCTTT. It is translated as CASSPRGTEAFF.

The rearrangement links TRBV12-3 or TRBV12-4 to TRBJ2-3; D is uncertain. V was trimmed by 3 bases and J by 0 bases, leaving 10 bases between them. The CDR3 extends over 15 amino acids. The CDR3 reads CASSLRQGSTDTQYF. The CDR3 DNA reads TGTGCCAGCAGTTTGCGTCAAGGCAGCACAGATACGCAGTATTTT.

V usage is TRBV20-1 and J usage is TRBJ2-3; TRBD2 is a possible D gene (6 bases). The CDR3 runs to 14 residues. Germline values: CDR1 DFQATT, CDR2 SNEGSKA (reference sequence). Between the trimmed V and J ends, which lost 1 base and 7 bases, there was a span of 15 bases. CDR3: CSARVAANRHTQYF. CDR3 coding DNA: TGCAGTGCTAGAGTAGCGGCGAACAGACATACGCAGTATTTT.

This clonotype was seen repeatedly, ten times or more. The CDR3 DNA reads as TGCGCCAGCAGCCAAGATTCCCCCGGGACATCCTCCTACGAGCAGTACTTC. Translation gives CASSQDSPGTSSYEQYF. The chain links TRBV4-3 to TRBJ2-7, with D possibly matching TRBD1 (6 bases). Germline V gene sequence: CDR1 LGHNA, CDR2 YSLEER. The CDR3 has 17 amino acids. Trimming left V 0 bases short and J 0 bases short, with 15 bases between.

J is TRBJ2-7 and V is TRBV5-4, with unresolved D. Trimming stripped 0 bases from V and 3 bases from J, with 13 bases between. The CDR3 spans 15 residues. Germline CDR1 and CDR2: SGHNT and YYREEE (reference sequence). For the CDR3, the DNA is TGTGCCAGCAGCTTGGTGCAGAGTACTAACTACGAGCAGTACTTC. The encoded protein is CASSLVQSTNYEQYF.

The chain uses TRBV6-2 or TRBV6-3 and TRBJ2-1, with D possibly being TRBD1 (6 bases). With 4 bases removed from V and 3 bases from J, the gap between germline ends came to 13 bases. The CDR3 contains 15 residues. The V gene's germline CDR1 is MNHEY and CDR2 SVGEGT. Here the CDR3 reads CASSSTGPLYNEQFF. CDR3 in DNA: TGTGCCAGCAGTTCTACAGGGCCCCTCTACAATGAGCAGTTCTTC.

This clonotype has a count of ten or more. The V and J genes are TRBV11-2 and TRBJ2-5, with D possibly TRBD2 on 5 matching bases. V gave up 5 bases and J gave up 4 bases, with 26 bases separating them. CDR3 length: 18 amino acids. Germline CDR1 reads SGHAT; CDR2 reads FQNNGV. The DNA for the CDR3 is TGTGCCAGCAGCCCCCATTTGAGAGGAGGTGAAGAAAGAGAGACCCAGTACTTC. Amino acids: CASSPHLRGGEERETQYF.

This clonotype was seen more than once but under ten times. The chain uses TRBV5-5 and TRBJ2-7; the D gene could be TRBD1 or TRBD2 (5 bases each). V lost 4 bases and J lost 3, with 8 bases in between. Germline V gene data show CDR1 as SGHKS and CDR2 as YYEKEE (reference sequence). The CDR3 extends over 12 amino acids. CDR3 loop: CASSRDLYEQYF. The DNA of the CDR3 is TGTGCCAGCAGCCGGGACCTCTACGAGCAGTACTTC.

The CDR3 reads CAISTGVQETQYF. The DNA of the CDR3 is TGTGCCATCAGTACGGGAGTCCAAGAGACCCAGTACTTC. The rearrangement uses TRBV10-3 and TRBJ2-5; TRBD2 is a possible D gene (6 bases). V lost 5 bases and J 1 base, leaving 8 bases between the germline ends. This CDR3 spans 13 amino acids. The V gene's germline CDR1 is ENHRY and CDR2 SYGVKD.

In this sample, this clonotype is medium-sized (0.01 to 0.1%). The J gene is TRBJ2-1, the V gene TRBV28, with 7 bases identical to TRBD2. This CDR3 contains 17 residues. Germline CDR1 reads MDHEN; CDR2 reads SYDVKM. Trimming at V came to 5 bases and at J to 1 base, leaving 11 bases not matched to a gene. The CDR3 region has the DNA TGTGCCAGCAGTCCCTGGACTAGACGCACGTCCTACAATGAGCAGTTCTTC. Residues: CASSPWTRRTSYNEQFF. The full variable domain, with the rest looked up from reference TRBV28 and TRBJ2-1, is DVKVTQSSRYLVKRTGEKVFLECVQDMDHENMFWYRQDPGLGLRLIYFSYDVKMKEKGDIPEGYSVSREKKERFSLILESASTNQTSMYLCASSPWTRRTSYNEQFFGPGTRLTVL.

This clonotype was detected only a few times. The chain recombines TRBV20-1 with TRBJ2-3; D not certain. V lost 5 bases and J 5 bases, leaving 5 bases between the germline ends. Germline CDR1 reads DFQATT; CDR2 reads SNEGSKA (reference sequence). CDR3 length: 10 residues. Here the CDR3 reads CSALGDTQYF. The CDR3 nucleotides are TGCAGTGCTCTCGGAGATACGCAGTATTTT.

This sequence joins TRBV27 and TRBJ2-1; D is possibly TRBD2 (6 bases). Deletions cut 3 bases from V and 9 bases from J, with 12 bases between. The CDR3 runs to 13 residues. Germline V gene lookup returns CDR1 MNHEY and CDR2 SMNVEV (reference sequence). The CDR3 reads CASSFGSQVEQFF. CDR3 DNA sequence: TGTGCCAGCAGTTTCGGGAGTCAGGTTGAGCAGTTCTTC.

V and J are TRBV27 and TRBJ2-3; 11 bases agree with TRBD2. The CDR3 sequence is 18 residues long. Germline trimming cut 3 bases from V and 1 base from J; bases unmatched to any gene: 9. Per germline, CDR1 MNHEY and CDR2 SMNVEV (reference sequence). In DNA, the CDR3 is TGTGCCAGCAGTTTCACCTTAGCGGGAGGGCCGGGCACAGATACGCAGTATTTT. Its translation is CASSFTLAGGPGTDTQYF.

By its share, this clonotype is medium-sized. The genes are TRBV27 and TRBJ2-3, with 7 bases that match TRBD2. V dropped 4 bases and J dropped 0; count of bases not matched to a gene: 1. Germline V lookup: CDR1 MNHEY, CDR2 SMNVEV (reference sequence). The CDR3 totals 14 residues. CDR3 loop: CASSSSGSTDTQYF. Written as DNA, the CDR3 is TGTGCCAGCAGTTCTAGCGGAAGCACAGATACGCAGTATTTT.

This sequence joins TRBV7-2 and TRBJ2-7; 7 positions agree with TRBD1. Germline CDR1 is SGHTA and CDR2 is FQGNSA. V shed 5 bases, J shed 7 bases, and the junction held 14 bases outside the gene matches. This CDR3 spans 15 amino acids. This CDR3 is CASSLSGTAYTEQYF. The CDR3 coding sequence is TGTGCCAGCAGCCTATCCGGGACAGCCTACACGGAGCAGTACTTC.

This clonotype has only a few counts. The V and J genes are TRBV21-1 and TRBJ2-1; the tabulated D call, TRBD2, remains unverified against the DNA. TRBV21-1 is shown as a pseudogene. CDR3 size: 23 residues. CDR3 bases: TGTGCCAGCAGCATGGGGGGCCAGGGACGGAATCTAGCGGGAGGGCCGGACGGGAATGAGCAGTTCTTC. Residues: CASSMGGQGRNLAGGPDGNEQFF.

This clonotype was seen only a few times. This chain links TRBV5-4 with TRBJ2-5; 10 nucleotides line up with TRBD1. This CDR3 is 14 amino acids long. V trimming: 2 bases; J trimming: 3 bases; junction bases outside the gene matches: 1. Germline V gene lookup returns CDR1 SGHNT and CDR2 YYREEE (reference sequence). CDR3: CASSFGTGEETQYF. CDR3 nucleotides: TGTGCCAGCAGCTTCGGGACAGGGGAAGAGACCCAGTACTTC.

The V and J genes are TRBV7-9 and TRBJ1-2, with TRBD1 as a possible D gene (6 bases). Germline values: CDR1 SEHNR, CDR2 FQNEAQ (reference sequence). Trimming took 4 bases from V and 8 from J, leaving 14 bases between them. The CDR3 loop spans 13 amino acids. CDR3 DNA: TGTGCCAGCAGCTCCGCATCGGGGGCCGGCTACACCTTC. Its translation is CASSSASGAGYTF.

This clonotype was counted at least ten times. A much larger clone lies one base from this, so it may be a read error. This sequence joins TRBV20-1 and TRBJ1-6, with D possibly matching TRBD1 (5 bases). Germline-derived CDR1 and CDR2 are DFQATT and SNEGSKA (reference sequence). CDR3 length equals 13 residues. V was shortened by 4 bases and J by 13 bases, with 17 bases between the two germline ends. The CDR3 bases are TGCAGTGCTACTCCGGGACCGCACGGGCCCCTCCACTTT. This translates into CSATPGPHGPLHF.

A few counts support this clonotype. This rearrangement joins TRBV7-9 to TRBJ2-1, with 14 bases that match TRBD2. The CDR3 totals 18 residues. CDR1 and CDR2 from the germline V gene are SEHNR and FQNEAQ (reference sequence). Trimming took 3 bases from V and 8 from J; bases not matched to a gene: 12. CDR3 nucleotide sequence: TGTGCCAGCAGCTTTGGCCCGGGACTAGCGGGAGTTTTCGATGAGCAGTTCTTC. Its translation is CASSFGPGLAGVFDEQFF.

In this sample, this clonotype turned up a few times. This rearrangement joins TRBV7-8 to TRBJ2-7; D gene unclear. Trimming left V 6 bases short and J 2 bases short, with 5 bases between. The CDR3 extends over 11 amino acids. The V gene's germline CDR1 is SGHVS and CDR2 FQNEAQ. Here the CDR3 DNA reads TGTGCCAGCAGTTCCACCTACGAGCAGTACTTC. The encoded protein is CASSSTYEQYF.

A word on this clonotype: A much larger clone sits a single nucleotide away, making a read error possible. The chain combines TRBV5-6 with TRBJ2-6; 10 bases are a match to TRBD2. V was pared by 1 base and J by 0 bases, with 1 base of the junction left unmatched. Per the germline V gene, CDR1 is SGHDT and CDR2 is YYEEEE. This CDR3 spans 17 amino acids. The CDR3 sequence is CASSLTSGNSGANVLTF. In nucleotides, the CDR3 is TGTGCCAGCAGCTTGACTAGCGGGAACTCTGGGGCCAACGTCCTGACTTTC.

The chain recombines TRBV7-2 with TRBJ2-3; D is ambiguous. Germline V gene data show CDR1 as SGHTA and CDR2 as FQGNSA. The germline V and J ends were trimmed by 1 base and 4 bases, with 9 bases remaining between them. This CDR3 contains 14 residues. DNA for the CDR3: TGTGCCAGCAGCTTAGGACCGGTGGCAGATACGCAGTATTTT. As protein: CASSLGPVADTQYF. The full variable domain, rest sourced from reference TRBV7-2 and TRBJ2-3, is GAGVSQSPSNKVTEKGKDVELRCDPISGHTALYWYRQSLGQGLEFLIYFQGNSAPDKSGLPSDRFSAERTGGSVSTLTIQRTQQEDSAVYLCASSLGPVADTQYFGPGTRLTVL.

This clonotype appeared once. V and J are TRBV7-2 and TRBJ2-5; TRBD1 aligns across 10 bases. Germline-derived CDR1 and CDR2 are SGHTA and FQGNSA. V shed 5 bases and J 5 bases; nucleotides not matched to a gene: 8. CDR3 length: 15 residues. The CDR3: CASSPGQGMRETQYF. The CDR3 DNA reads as TGTGCCAGCAGCCCGGGACAGGGGATGAGGGAGACCCAGTACTTC.